These 27 T cell receptor beta chains originate from one sample sequenced in a study of tumor-infiltrating lymphocytes in primary liver carcinoma. TCR beta cDNA was prepared out of 500 ng total RNA by means of a constant-region primer. Each TCR beta library was derived from three nested multiplex PCR rounds that employed slightly modified ARM-PCR. It was with TRBV1-TRBV30 forward primers and a C-beta reverse primer that the first two PCR rounds were run, at about 10 cycles each. TCRdb reprocessed the multiplex PCR reads with MiXCR, giving one entry per CDR3 protein. Found here are fewer than 350,000 distinct CDR3 sequences, over 55% of them singletons; the top ten hold 9%. Germline DNA was also extracted, while the blood RNA originated from unsorted whole blood. The sequenced sample was peripheral blood. The receptors derive from a man aged 35-49 years with primary liver carcinoma and hepatitis B virus infection.

For this clonotype: One end of the junction is discordant with germline, which a read error may explain. The chain joins TRBV11-3 to TRBJ2-1; no clear D gene. Per germline, CDR1 SGHNT and CDR2 YENEEA. The CDR3 length is 15 residues. DNA for the CDR3: TGTACCAGCAGTCGGGCCCCGACTGAGAGGAGTGAGCAGTTCTTC. Translating it yields CTSSRAPTERSEQFF.

On this clonotype: This may stem from a read error, because a much larger clone lies one nucleotide away. The rearrangement links TRBV6-1 to TRBJ2-1; D is uncertain. The germline V and J ends were trimmed by 7 bases and 6 bases, with 16 bases remaining between them. Germline CDR1 MNHNS, CDR2 SASEGT. This CDR3 has 14 residues. This chain's CDR3 is CASTIADAGNEQFF. CDR3 DNA: TGTGCCAGCACAATCGCCGACGCCGGCAATGAGCAGTTCTTC.

This clonotype has more than one count but fewer than ten. This chain uses TRBV5-5 with TRBJ1-1; D is unresolved. Germline CDR1 SGHKS, CDR2 YYEKEE (reference sequence). Deletions cut 2 bases from V and 4 bases from J, with 9 bases between. The CDR3 consists of 13 residues. The CDR3 DNA sequence: TGTGCCAGCAGCTTAATCGGGAGCACTGAAGCTTTCTTT. Translation: CASSLIGSTEAFF.

With respect to this clonotype: A clone one base away is much larger, so this may be a read error. CDR3 sequence reads: CASSLASWGNTIYF. The CDR3 DNA sequence: TGTGCCAGCAGCTTAGCGTCCTGGGGAAACACCATATATTTT. J is TRBJ1-3 and V is TRBV11-2; D is undetermined. The CDR3 has 14 amino acids. The V and J ends lost 1 base and 4 bases respectively, with 8 bases between them. Germline V gene lookup returns CDR1 SGHAT and CDR2 FQNNGV.

The V and J genes are TRBV5-1 and TRBJ1-6; 8 nucleotides line up with TRBD1. V gave up 4 bases and J gave up 6 bases; unmatched junction bases: 12. Looked up from germline, CDR1 is SGHRS and CDR2 is YFSETQ. This CDR3 spans 17 amino acids. CDR3 loop: CASSRKAQGQGNSPLHF. CDR3 in DNA: TGCGCCAGCAGCCGCAAAGCCCAAGGACAGGGTAATTCACCCCTCCACTTT.

On this clonotype: This likely comes from a read error, as the CDR3 has no conserved phenylalanine or tryptophan at its end. V is TRBV11-2 and J is TRBJ1-5; 8 positions match TRBD1. CDR3 length equals 15 residues. The trim removed 7 bases at V and 4 bases at J, leaving 9 bases unmatched. Germline loops: CDR1 SGHAT, CDR2 FQNNGV. The DNA for the CDR3 is TGTGCCAGCAACTCCGACAGGGGCCCTAATCAGCCCCAGCATTGT. Translated, it gives CASNSDRGPNQPQHC.

Concerning this clonotype itself: This clone may be a read error of a much larger clone one base away. J is TRBJ2-1 and V is TRBV29-1, with D perhaps TRBD2 (5 bases). The CDR3 spans 11 residues. CDR1 and CDR2 from the germline V gene are SQVTM and ANQGSEA. CDR3 sequence: CNVPSSSEQFF. The CDR3 coding sequence is TGCAACGTTCCTTCTAGCAGTGAGCAGTTCTTC.

The chain links TRBV6-1 to TRBJ2-2, with D perhaps matching TRBD2 (5 bases). The CDR3 runs 18 residues. Germline values: CDR1 MNHNS, CDR2 SASEGT. The ends were cut back, 2 bases at V and 5 bases at J, with 21 bases in the middle. As DNA, the CDR3 is TGTGCCAGCAGTGAAAGATCTAGTAGGGTGTCGGGGACCGGGGAGCTGTTTTTT. Residues: CASSERSSRVSGTGELFF.

About this clonotype: Possible read error: a much larger clone is one base away. The chain joins TRBV12-3 or TRBV12-4 to TRBJ2-7; TRBD2 agrees at 8 bases. The CDR3 is 15 amino acids. J gave up 2 bases and V 6 bases, and 9 bases lay outside the gene matches. Written as DNA, the CDR3 is TGTGCCAGCAGGGTAGAGCGGGAGATCCCCTACGAGCAGTACTTC. Translating gives CASRVEREIPYEQYF.

As to this clonotype: A much larger clone lies one base from this, so it may be a read error. The chain couples TRBV12-3 or TRBV12-4 to TRBJ1-1; D is possibly TRBD1 (6 bases). This CDR3 is 16 amino acids long. The CDR3 protein is CSSSLALGTRNTEAFF. For the CDR3, the DNA is TGTTCCAGCAGTTTAGCGCTAGGGACAAGAAACACTGAAGCTTTCTTT.

The genes are TRBV30 and TRBJ2-5; either TRBD1 or TRBD2 may supply D (5 bases each). The CDR3 length is 15 residues. Trimming removed 8 bases from V and 5 bases from J, with 24 bases in between. The V gene's germline CDR1 is GTSNPN and CDR2 SVGIG (reference sequence). The CDR3 DNA is TGTGCCCGGTTCCCCACCGGGGCGCCGAGGGAGACCCAGTACTTC. This translates into CARFPTGAPRETQYF. The entire variable domain, with the rest obtained from reference TRBV30 and TRBJ2-5, is as follows: SQTIHQWPATLVQPVGSPLSLECTVEGTSNPNLYWYRQAAGRGLQLLFYSVGIGQISSEVPQNLSASRPQDRQFILSSKKLLLSDSGFYLCARFPTGAPRETQYFGPGTRLLVL.

Note on this clonotype: A much larger clonotype is one base distant, so this may be a read error. The chain couples TRBV10-3 to TRBJ2-1; the D is unclear. The germline V gene encodes CDR1 ENHRY and CDR2 SYGVKD. V lost 4 bases and J 1 base, leaving 11 bases between the germline ends. The CDR3 spans 15 residues. DNA for the CDR3: TGTGCCATCAGTGGTGGAGACCTATCCTACAATGAGCAGTTCTTC. This codes for CAISGGDLSYNEQFF.

This clonotype appeared a few times. This sequence joins TRBV10-3 and TRBJ2-3, with 9 nucleotides matching TRBD1. The V and J ends lost 3 bases and 1 base, in that order; junction bases with no gene match: 5. Germline CDR1 ENHRY, CDR2 SYGVKD. This CDR3 is 16 amino acids long. CDR3 nucleotide sequence: TGTGCCATCAGTGATAGGAGACAGGGGGGCACAGATACGCAGTATTTT. This sequence encodes CAISDRRQGGTDTQYF.

This sequence joins TRBV6-1 and TRBJ2-5; TRBD1 aligns across 11 bases. This CDR3 is built from 20 residues. V lost 0 bases to trimming and J lost 4 bases; unmatched junction nucleotides: 16. Per the germline V gene, CDR1 is MNHNS and CDR2 is SASEGT. CDR3 sequence reads: CASSEAYWTGGAVWRETQYF. The CDR3 region has the DNA TGTGCCAGCAGTGAAGCTTACTGGACAGGGGGCGCGGTATGGAGAGAGACCCAGTACTTC.

This chain uses TRBV11-2 with TRBJ2-3; D is unclear. CDR1 is SGHAT, CDR2 FQNNGV, per germline. V gave up 2 bases and J gave up 14 bases, with 14 bases separating them. CDR3 length: 12 amino acids. This CDR3 is CASSLWSDTWYF. As DNA, the CDR3 is TGTGCCAGCAGCTTATGGTCAGATACGTGGTATTTT.

Turning to this clonotype: This may arise from a read error, as a much more abundant clone is one base away. This chain joins TRBV6-6 and TRBJ1-1; D is possibly TRBD1 (6 bases). Germline-derived CDR1 and CDR2 are MNHNY and SVGAGI (reference sequence). This CDR3 has 16 residues. The chain's CDR3 is CASSPQTGSGNAEAFF. DNA for the CDR3: TGTGCCAGCAGTCCTCAGACAGGTTCGGGGAACGCTGAAGCTTTCTTT.

The chain joins TRBV11-1 to TRBJ2-7; tentative D call: TRBD1 (6 bases). CDR3 length equals 14 residues. V was cut by 1 base and J by 11 bases, with 18 bases left in between. Per germline, CDR1 SGHAT and CDR2 FQDESV (reference sequence). For the CDR3, the DNA is TGTGCCAGCAGCTTAGACAGGGCAGAAAAGGAGGAGTACTTC. Amino acid sequence: CASSLDRAEKEEYF.

The CDR3, as DNA: TGTGCCTGCGGCTTAGATCCCGGGACACCCTACGAGCAGTACTTC. Translation: CACGLDPGTPYEQYF. The rearrangement links TRBV11-3 to TRBJ2-7; D possibly corresponds to TRBD1 (6 bases). In germline, CDR1 is SGHNT, CDR2 YENEEA. This CDR3 region has 15 residues. The ends were cut back, 11 bases at V and 2 bases at J, with 22 bases in the middle. The full variable domain, completed using reference TRBV11-3 and TRBJ2-7, is EAGVVQSPRYKIIEKKQPVAFWCNPISGHNTLYWYLQNLGQGPELLIRYENEEAVDDSQLPKDRFSAERLKGVDSTLKIQPAELGDSAVYLCACGLDPGTPYEQYFGPGTRLTVT.

The genes are TRBV6-1 and TRBJ2-3, with 9 bases that match TRBD1. The V gene end was trimmed by 6 bases and the J gene end by 4 bases; junction bases not matched to a gene: 5. The CDR3 covers 14 residues. Looked up from germline, CDR1 is MNHNS and CDR2 is SASEGT. The CDR3 region has the DNA TGTGCCAGCAGCGGATACAGGGGGCCAGATACGCAGTATTTT. It specifies CASSGYRGPDTQYF.

In this sample, this clonotype turned up a few times. The chain joins TRBV7-9 to TRBJ2-7; 7 bases match TRBD2. The CDR3 is made up of 14 amino acids. The V gene end was trimmed by 4 bases and the J gene end by 4 bases; junction bases not matched to a gene: 7. Germline CDR1 is SEHNR and CDR2 is FQNEAQ (reference sequence). CDR3 nucleotides: TGTGCCAGCAGCTCCGCGCGGGGGAAGTACGAGCAGTACTTC. Translation gives CASSSARGKYEQYF.

The gene calls are TRBV7-6 and TRBJ2-1, with 7 bases lining up with TRBD2. V trimming: 5 bases; J trimming: 7 bases; junction bases outside the gene matches: 5. The CDR3 is 13 amino acids. Per germline, CDR1 SGHVS and CDR2 FNYEAQ. The CDR3 sequence: CASSDLGGNEQFF. For the CDR3, the DNA is TGTGCCAGCAGCGATTTGGGGGGGAATGAGCAGTTCTTC. Based on the CDR3 plus reference TRBV7-6 and TRBJ2-1, the full variable domain is GAGVSQSPRYKVTKRGQDVALRCDPISGHVSLYWYRQALGQGPEFLTYFNYEAQQDKSGLPNDRFSAERPEGSISTLTIQRTEQRDSAMYRCASSDLGGNEQFFGPGTRLTVL.

This chain connects TRBV11-2 to TRBJ1-5; no clear D gene. The DNA end is a closer match to TRBJ2-3, so the J assignment may be wrong. CDR3 length equals 14 residues. Looked up from germline, CDR1 is SGHAT and CDR2 is FQNNGV. The CDR3 coding sequence is TGTGCCAGCAACCCTGGCCCGGATGGTCAGCCCCAGTATTTT. Translated: CASNPGPDGQPQYF.

Comment on this clonotype: One end of the junction varies from germline; a read error may be responsible. This chain uses TRBV6-2 or TRBV6-3 with TRBJ2-5, with a tentative D call TRBD1 (6 bases). CDR1 and CDR2 from the germline V gene are MNHEY and SVGEGT. The CDR3 consists of 13 residues. This CDR3 is CANSYIRGETQYF. In DNA form, the CDR3 reads TGTGCCAACAGTTACATTAGGGGGGAGACCCAGTACTTC.

This clonotype has just a few counts. The rearrangement uses TRBV11-2 and TRBJ1-3, with a weak D call TRBD1 (5 bases). V was trimmed by 6 bases and J by 0 bases, leaving 18 bases between them. Germline CDR1 and CDR2: SGHAT and FQNNGV. The CDR3 runs to 17 residues. The CDR3 DNA reads as TGTGCCAGCAGTACTCTCTCCGGGACGGTCTCTGGAAACACCATATATTTT. This sequence encodes CASSTLSGTVSGNTIYF.

The chain carries TRBV6-1 and TRBJ2-7; 8 positions match TRBD2. Trimming removed 7 bases from V and 3 bases from J; junction bases left unmatched: 8. This CDR3 contains 14 residues. Germline V gene lookup returns CDR1 MNHNS and CDR2 SASEGT. The CDR3: CASIVASGFYEQYF. The CDR3 DNA reads as TGTGCCAGCATAGTGGCTAGCGGGTTCTACGAGCAGTACTTC.

This clonotype has just one count. The chain has TRBV12-3 or TRBV12-4 and TRBJ2-5; possible D gene TRBD1, 6 bases. The CDR3 contains 15 residues. The germline V and J ends were trimmed by 3 bases and 8 bases, with 19 bases remaining between them. DNA of the CDR3: TGTGCCAGCAGTTTCACCCAGGGGATGGGGGACACCCAGTACTTC. Protein: CASSFTQGMGDTQYF.

In regard to this clonotype: One junction end disagrees with the germline gene, perhaps due to a read error. This chain uses TRBV11-2 with TRBJ2-7, with D possibly matching TRBD2 (5 bases). The CDR3 consists of 12 residues. Germline loops: CDR1 SGHAT, CDR2 FQNNGV. The CDR3 DNA is TGTACCAGCAGAGGGAAGTCCTACGAACAGTACTTC. Protein: CTSRGKSYEQYF.